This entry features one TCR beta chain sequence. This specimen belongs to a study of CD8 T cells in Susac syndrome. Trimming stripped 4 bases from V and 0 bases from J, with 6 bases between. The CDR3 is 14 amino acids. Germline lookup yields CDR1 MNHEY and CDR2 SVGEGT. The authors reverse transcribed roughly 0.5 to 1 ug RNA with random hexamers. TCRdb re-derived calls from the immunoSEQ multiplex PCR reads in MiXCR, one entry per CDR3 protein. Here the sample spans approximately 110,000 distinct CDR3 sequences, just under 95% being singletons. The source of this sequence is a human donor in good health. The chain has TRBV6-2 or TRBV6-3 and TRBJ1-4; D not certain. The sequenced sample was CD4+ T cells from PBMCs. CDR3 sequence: CASSSHATNEKLFF. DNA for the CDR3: TGTGCCAGCAGTTCCCATGCAACTAATGAAAAACTGTTTTTT.